The TCR beta chain described here comes from a study of T cell responses to AZD1222 COVID-19 vaccine. Study at large: Timing groups of about 4 and about 12 weeks for second doses were pooled.

This table comes from immunoSEQ multiplex PCR, and its TCRdb copy is limited to in-frame clones, with some not included. The table has fewer than 110,000 clones, around 92% seen once. V was cut by 5 bases and J by 6 bases, with 14 bases left in between. CDR1 and CDR2 (germline): LNHNV, YYDKDF (reference sequence). There are 14 residues in the CDR3. Study-wide results and limits: Repertoires were obtained solely post-peak T cell response. Vaccination with two AZD1222 doses was followed by a rise in Spike-specific TCR breadth and depth. The reported proportion of spike-specific TCRs targeting unmutated variant regions was nearly half.

As regards this clone: The antigen remains unidentified.

The sample here was peripheral blood, taken on day 0 of AZD1222 vaccination. The receptor was isolated from an adult in good health. The V gene is TRBV15, the J gene TRBJ2-1; TRBD2 is a possible D gene (5 bases). The CDR3 spells CATSSRGSGNEQFF. CDR3 nucleotides: TGTGCCACCAGCTCGAGAGGGTCCGGCAATGAGCAGTTCTTC. Looking up the rest from reference TRBV15 and TRBJ2-1 gives the full variable domain: DAMVIQNPRYQVTQFGKPVTLSCSQTLNHNVMYWYQQKSSQAPKLLFHYYDKDFNNEADTPDNFQSRRPNTSFCFLDIRSPGLGDTAMYLCATSSRGSGNEQFFGPGTRLTVL.